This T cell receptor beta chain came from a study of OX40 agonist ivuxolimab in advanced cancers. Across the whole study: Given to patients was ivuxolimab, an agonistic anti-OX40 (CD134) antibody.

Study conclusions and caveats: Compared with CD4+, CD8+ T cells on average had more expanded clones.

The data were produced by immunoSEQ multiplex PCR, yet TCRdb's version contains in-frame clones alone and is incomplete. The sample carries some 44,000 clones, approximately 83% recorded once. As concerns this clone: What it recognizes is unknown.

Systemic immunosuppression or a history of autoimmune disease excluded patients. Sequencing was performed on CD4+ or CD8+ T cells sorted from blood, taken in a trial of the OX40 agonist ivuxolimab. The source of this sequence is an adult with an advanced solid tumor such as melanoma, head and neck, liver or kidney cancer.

The CDR3 DNA is TGTGCCAGCAGTCCTCGGACAGGGTCCTACGAGCAGTACTTC. It yields the protein CASSPRTGSYEQYF. The V gene is TRBV28, the J gene TRBJ2-7; 8 bases map to TRBD1. V shed 5 bases and J 1 base; nucleotides not matched to a gene: 4. This CDR3 is built from 14 residues. From germline, CDR1 is MDHEN and CDR2 SYDVKM.